Below, 16 T cell receptor beta chains from the same sample are listed, as sequenced in a study of cytomegalovirus exposure and HLA in healthy donors. PCR amplification relied on 60 Vbeta primers (plus 13 Jbeta primers). Clones were read by immunoSEQ multiplex PCR, and TCRdb kept only the in-frame ones, dropping some. In the table there are approximately 220,000 clones, more than 80% of which are singletons. The sample was PBMCs. The receptor set was obtained from a man younger than 45 in good health and CMV-seronegative.

The gene calls are TRBV5-6 and TRBJ2-5, with 8 bases matching TRBD2. The CDR3 totals 14 residues. The junction had 6 bases not matched to a gene; V was cut back by 4 bases and J by 4 bases. Germline lookup yields CDR1 SGHDT and CDR2 YYEEEE. CDR3 sequence reads: CASSVGGARETQYF. For the CDR3, the DNA is TGTGCCAGCAGCGTCGGGGGGGCCAGAGAGACCCAGTACTTC.

Concerning this clone: One end of the junction does not line up with germline, which may come from a read error. The chain has TRBV27 and TRBJ1-6, with no clear D. In germline, CDR1 is MNHEY, CDR2 SMNVEV (reference sequence). This CDR3 has 9 amino acids. In DNA, the CDR3 is TGTGCCACCCCTCCGGCGGGCGACTTT. Translating gives CATPPAGDF.

This clone has just one count. The CDR3 bases are TGTGCCAGCAGTGGGGCCCATCAGAACACCGGGGAGCTGTTTTTT. This encodes CASSGAHQNTGELFF. The rearrangement joins TRBV25-1 to TRBJ2-2, with D unclear. Germline-derived CDR1 and CDR2 are MGHDK and SYGVNS. Trimming stripped 4 bases from V and 1 base from J, with 10 bases between. The CDR3 extends over 15 amino acids.

This chain uses TRBV5-4 with TRBJ2-2; maybe TRBD1 (6 bases). The CDR3 spans 13 residues. The V gene's germline CDR1 is SGHNT and CDR2 YYREEE (reference sequence). V shed 4 bases and J shed 5 bases, with 9 bases lying between them. The CDR3 protein is CASSLDRTGELFF. The CDR3, as DNA: TGTGCCAGCAGCCTCGACAGGACCGGGGAGCTGTTTTTT. The full variable domain, completed using reference TRBV5-4 and TRBJ2-2, is ETGVTQSPTHLIKTRGQQVTLRCSSQSGHNTVSWYQQALGQGPQFIFQYYREEENGRGNFPPRFSGLQFPNYSSELNVNALELDDSALYLCASSLDRTGELFFGEGSRLTVL.

This clone was observed a handful of times. The chain uses TRBV9 and TRBJ2-3, with 7 nucleotides matching TRBD2. The CDR3 spans 13 residues. The V and J ends lost 7 bases and 1 base, in that order; junction bases with no gene match: 3. Germline CDR1 is SGDLS and CDR2 is YYNGEE. The CDR3 here is CASGSGGTDTQYF. CDR3 nucleotide sequence: TGTGCCAGCGGGAGCGGGGGCACAGATACGCAGTATTTT.

This clone is a singleton in its sample. The chain carries TRBV6-1 and TRBJ1-2, with D possibly TRBD1 on 6 matching bases. The CDR3 is made up of 13 amino acids. V dropped 6 bases and J dropped 4 bases, with 12 bases sitting between them. Germline V gene data show CDR1 as MNHNS and CDR2 as SASEGT. The CDR3 nucleotides are TGTGCCAGCAGCAAGGCAGGGGTCTATGGCTACACCTTC. Protein: CASSKAGVYGYTF.

This chain links TRBV9 with TRBJ2-1; TRBD2 aligns across 16 bases. With 2 bases clipped from V and 10 bases from J, the junction kept 3 bases outside the gene matches. Germline CDR1 is SGDLS and CDR2 is YYNGEE. The CDR3 sequence is 15 residues long. As DNA, the CDR3 is TGTGCCAGCAGCGTGGGACTAGCGGGGGGGGGCGAGCAGTTCTTC. Translated: CASSVGLAGGGEQFF.

This sequence joins TRBV2 and TRBJ1-2; TRBD1 agrees at 10 bases. The CDR3 is made up of 15 amino acids. The V segment lost 2 bases and the J segment 5 bases; nucleotides outside the gene matches: 5. Germline CDR1 reads SNHLY; CDR2 reads FYNNEI. This CDR3 is CASSEMGQGPYGYTF. The CDR3 bases are TGTGCCAGCAGTGAAATGGGACAGGGGCCTTATGGCTACACCTTC.

The rearrangement joins TRBV10-2 to TRBJ1-2; no clear D gene. The CDR3 spans 12 residues. CDR1 and CDR2 (germline): WSHSY, SAAADI. Trimming stripped 0 bases from V and 6 bases from J, with 5 bases between. CDR3 sequence (DNA): TGCGCCAGCAGTGAGTCCTACGATGGCTACACCTTC. It specifies CASSESYDGYTF.

This chain connects TRBV5-4 to TRBJ2-7; TRBD1 aligns across 7 bases. The germline CDR1 and CDR2 sequences are SGHNT and YYREEE (reference sequence). This CDR3 is built from 15 residues. With V trimmed by 1 base and J by 0 bases, 4 bases remained unmatched. The CDR3 protein is CASSLTDRSSYEQYF. In DNA, the CDR3 is TGTGCCAGCAGCTTGACGGACAGGAGCTCCTACGAGCAGTACTTC.

This clone has just one count. The chain recombines TRBV7-6 with TRBJ2-5, with unresolved D. Germline CDR1 reads SGHVS; CDR2 reads FNYEAQ. V was pared by 3 bases and J by 1 base, with 6 bases between. The length of the CDR3 is 13 residues. DNA for the CDR3: TGTGCCAGCAGCTTTGTCGTCCAAGAGACCCAGTACTTC. Residues: CASSFVVQETQYF. Filled out from reference TRBV7-6 and TRBJ2-5, the complete variable domain reads GAGVSQSPRYKVTKRGQDVALRCDPISGHVSLYWYRQALGQGPEFLTYFNYEAQQDKSGLPNDRFSAERPEGSISTLTIQRTEQRDSAMYRCASSFVVQETQYFGPGTRLLVL.

The V gene is TRBV5-1, the J gene TRBJ2-3, with D unresolved. Trimming took off 0 bases at V and 0 bases at J, with 8 bases between the two ends. Germline values: CDR1 SGHRS, CDR2 YFSETQ. The CDR3 has 15 residues. The CDR3 region has the DNA TGCGCCAGCAGCTTGGCCTCCCCGAGCACAGATACGCAGTATTTT. Protein product: CASSLASPSTDTQYF.

This chain's CDR3 is CASSLYEGSSPLHF. The CDR3 DNA reads TGTGCCAGCAGCTTGTACGAAGGGAGTTCACCCCTCCACTTT. V and J are TRBV5-5 and TRBJ1-6, with no clear D. CDR1 is SGHKS and CDR2 is YYEKEE in the germline V gene (reference sequence). The CDR3 totals 14 residues. V lost 1 base to trimming and J lost 9 bases, with 11 bases between them. The full variable domain, with the rest looked up from reference TRBV5-5 and TRBJ1-6, is DAGVTQSPTHLIKTRGQQVTLRCSPISGHKSVSWYQQVLGQGPQFIFQYYEKEERGRGNFPDRFSARQFPNYSSELNVNALLLGDSALYLCASSLYEGSSPLHFGNGTRLTVT.

The J gene is TRBJ1-1, the V gene TRBV28, with D uncertain. Germline CDR1 MDHEN, CDR2 SYDVKM. The CDR3 runs 14 residues. V lost 1 base to trimming and J lost 4 bases, with 10 bases between them. In DNA, the CDR3 is TGTGCCAGCAGTTTATACAGTTTGAGCACTGAAGCTTTCTTT. This codes for CASSLYSLSTEAFF.

The chain has TRBV27 and TRBJ1-2; D is perhaps TRBD1 (6 bases). The germline gives CDR1 MNHEY, CDR2 SMNVEV (reference sequence). Trimming took off 0 bases at V and 6 bases at J, with 8 bases between the two ends. CDR3 length: 13 amino acids. CDR3 sequence: CASSLSKGDGYTF. Written as DNA, the CDR3 is TGTGCCAGCAGTTTATCGAAGGGGGATGGCTACACCTTC.

This sequence joins TRBV7-9 and TRBJ1-6; weak D call: TRBD1 (6 bases). This CDR3 region has 14 residues. Germline CDR1 SEHNR, CDR2 FQNEAQ (reference sequence). Trimming took 5 bases from V and 8 from J, leaving 13 bases between them. The CDR3 loop reads CASSKGVRDSPLHF. The CDR3 DNA reads as TGTGCCAGCAGCAAGGGGGTTAGAGATTCACCCCTCCACTTT.